This T cell receptor (beta chain) was sequenced for a study of OX40 agonist ivuxolimab in advanced cancers. Study summary: Every patient in dose escalation had hepatocellular carcinoma, melanoma, renal cell or head and neck cancer. Study outcomes and limitations: Within 6 weeks, CD4+ and CD8+ blood T cells expanded clonally at 0.1 to 3.0 mg/kg. In the expanded peripheral T cells, antigen specificity was never determined.

The V gene end was trimmed by 6 bases and the J gene end by 2 bases; junction bases not matched to a gene: 12. From germline, CDR1 is SGDLS and CDR2 YYNGEE. This CDR3 region has 16 residues. With baseline, cycle 4 day 1, and cycle 7 day 1 as timepoints, blood was sampled. TCRdb keeps only in-frame clones here, not all; method: immunoSEQ multiplex PCR. The table lists around 64,000 clones, around nine tenths of them singletons. Note on this clone: Its specificity is unknown.

J is TRBJ1-1 and V is TRBV9, with TRBD1 identical over 8 bases. This sequence was found in an adult with an advanced solid tumor such as melanoma, head and neck, liver or kidney cancer. Here the sequenced sample was CD4+ or CD8+ T cells sorted from blood, taken in a trial of the OX40 agonist ivuxolimab. The CDR3 reads CASTKLGQALNTEAFF. As DNA, the CDR3 is TGTGCCAGCACCAAACTGGGACAGGCCTTAAACACTGAAGCTTTCTTT. The full variable domain, its missing parts supplied by reference TRBV9 and TRBJ1-1, is DSGVTQTPKHLITATGQRVTLRCSPRSGDLSVYWYQQSLDQGLQFLIQYYNGEERAKGNILERFSAQQFPDLHSELNLSSLELGDSALYFCASTKLGQALNTEAFFGQGTRLTVV.